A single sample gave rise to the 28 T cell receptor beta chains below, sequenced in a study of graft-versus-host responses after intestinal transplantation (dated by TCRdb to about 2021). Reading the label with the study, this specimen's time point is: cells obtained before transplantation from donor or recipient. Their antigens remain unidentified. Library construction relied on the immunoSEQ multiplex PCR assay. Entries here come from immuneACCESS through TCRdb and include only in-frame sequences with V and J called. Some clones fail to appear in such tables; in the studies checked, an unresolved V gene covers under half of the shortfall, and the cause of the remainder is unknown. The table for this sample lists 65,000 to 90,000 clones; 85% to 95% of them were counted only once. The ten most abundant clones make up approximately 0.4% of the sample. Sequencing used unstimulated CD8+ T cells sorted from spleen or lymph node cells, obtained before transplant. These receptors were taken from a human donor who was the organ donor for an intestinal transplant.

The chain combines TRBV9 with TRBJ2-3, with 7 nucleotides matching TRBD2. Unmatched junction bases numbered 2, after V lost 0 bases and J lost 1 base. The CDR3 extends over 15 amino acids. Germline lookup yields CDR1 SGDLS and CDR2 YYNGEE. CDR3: CASSVGAGGTDTQYF. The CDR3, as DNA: TGTGCCAGCAGCGTAGGGGCGGGGGGCACAGATACGCAGTATTTT.

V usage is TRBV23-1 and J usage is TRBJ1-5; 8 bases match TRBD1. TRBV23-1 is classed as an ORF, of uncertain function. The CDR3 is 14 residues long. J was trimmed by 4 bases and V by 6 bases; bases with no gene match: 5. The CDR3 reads CASRRQGSNQPQHF. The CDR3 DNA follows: TGCGCCAGCAGACGACAGGGGAGTAATCAGCCCCAGCATTTT.

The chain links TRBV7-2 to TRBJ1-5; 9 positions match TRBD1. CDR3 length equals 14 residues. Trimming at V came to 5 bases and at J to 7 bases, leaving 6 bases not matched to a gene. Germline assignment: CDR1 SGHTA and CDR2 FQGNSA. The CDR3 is CASSAGQGRQPQHF. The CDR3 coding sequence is TGTGCCAGCAGCGCCGGACAGGGGAGACAGCCCCAGCATTTT.

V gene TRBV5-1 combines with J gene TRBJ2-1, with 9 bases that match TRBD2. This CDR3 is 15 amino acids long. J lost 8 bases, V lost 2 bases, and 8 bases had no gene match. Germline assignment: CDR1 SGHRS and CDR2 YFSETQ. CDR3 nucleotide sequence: TGCGCCAGCAGCTTTCGGGCGGGGGGGCAATATGAGCAGTTCTTC. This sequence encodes CASSFRAGGQYEQFF.

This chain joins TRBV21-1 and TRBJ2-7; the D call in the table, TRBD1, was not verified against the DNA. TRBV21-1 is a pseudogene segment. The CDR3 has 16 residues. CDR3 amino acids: CASSKVTGAPSYEQYF. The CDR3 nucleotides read TGTGCCAGCAGCAAAGTAACAGGTGCCCCTTCCTACGAGCAGTACTTC.

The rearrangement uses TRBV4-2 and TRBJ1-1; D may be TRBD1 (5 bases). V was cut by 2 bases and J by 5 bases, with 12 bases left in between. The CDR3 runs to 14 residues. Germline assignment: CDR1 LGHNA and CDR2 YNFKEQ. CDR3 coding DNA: TGTGCCAGCAGCCAACGTCCAGGGTTGACTGAAGCTTTCTTT. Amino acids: CASSQRPGLTEAFF.

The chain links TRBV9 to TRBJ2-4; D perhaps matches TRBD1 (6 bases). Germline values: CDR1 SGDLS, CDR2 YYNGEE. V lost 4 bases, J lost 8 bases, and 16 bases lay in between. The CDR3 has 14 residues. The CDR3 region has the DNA TGTGCCAGCAGCCCTCTAGGGGGTAGGGACATTCAGTACTTC. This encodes CASSPLGGRDIQYF.

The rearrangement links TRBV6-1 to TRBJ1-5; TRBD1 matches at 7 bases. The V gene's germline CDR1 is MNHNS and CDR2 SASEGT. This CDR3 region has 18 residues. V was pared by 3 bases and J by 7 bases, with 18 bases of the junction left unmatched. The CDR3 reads CASSDLDFTGAGWQPQHF. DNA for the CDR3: TGTGCCAGCAGTGACCTCGATTTTACAGGGGCCGGGTGGCAGCCCCAGCATTTT.

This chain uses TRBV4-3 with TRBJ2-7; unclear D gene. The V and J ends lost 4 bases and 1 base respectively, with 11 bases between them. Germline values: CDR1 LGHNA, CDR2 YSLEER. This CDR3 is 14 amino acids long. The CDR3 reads CASSPSAGSYEQYF. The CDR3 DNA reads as TGCGCCAGCAGCCCCTCGGCAGGATCCTACGAGCAGTACTTC.

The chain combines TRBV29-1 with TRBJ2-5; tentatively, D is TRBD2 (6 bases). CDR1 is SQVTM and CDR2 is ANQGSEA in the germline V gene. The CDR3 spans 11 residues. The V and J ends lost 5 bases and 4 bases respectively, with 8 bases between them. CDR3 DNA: TGCAGCGTTCTCGGGGGAGAGACCCAGTACTTC. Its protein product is CSVLGGETQYF.

CDR3 sequence reads: CARRGGIYGYTF. The CDR3 DNA reads as TGTGCCAGACGTGGGGGCATTTATGGCTACACCTTC. V is TRBV2 and J is TRBJ1-2; maybe TRBD1 (6 bases). Trimming left V 9 bases short and J 5 bases short, with 13 bases between. The CDR3 extends over 12 amino acids. The germline V gene has CDR1 SNHLY and CDR2 FYNNEI.

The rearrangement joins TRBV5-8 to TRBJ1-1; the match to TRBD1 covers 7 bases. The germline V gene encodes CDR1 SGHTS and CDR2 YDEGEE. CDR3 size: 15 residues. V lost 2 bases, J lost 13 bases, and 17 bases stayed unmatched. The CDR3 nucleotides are TGTGCCAGCAGCTTTCTCAGGGGGATGGCCGAGGTTGATTTCTTT. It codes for CASSFLRGMAEVDFF.

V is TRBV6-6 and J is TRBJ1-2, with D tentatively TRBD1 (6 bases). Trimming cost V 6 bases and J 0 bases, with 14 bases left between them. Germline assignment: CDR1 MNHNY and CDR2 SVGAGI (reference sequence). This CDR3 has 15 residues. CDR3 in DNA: TGTGCCAGCAGCCCCCTCGACAGGCCTAACTATGGCTACACCTTC. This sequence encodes CASSPLDRPNYGYTF.

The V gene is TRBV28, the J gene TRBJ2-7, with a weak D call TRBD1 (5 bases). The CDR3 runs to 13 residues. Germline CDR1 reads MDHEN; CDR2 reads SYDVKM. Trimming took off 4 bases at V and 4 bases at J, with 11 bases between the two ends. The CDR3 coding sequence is TGTGCCAGCAGTTACCCCGGACAATACGAGCAGTACTTC. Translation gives CASSYPGQYEQYF.

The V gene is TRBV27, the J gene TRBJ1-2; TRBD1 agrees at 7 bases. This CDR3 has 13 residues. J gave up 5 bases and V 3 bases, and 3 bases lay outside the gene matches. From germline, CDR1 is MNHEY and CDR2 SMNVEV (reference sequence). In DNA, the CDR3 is TGTGCCAGCAGTTTGACAGGGAATTATGGCTACACCTTC. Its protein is CASSLTGNYGYTF.

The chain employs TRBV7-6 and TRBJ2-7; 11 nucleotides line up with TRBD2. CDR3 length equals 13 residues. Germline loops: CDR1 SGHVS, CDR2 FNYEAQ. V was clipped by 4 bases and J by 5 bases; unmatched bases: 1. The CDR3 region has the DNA TGTGCCAGCAGCTCGGGACTAGCGGACGAGCAGTACTTC. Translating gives CASSSGLADEQYF.

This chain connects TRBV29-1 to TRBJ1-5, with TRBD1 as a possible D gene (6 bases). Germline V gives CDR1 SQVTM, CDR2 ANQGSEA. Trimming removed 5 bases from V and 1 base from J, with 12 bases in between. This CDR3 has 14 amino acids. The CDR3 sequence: CSVTTGLSNQPQHF. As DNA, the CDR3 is TGCAGCGTTACGACAGGCTTAAGCAATCAGCCCCAGCATTTT.

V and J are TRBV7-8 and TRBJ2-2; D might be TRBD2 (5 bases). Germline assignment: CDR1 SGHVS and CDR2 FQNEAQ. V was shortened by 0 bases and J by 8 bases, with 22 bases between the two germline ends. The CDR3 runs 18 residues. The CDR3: CASSLAGGSVLGAGELFF. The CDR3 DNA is TGTGCCAGCAGCTTAGCTGGCGGGTCGGTCCTTGGAGCGGGGGAGCTGTTTTTT.

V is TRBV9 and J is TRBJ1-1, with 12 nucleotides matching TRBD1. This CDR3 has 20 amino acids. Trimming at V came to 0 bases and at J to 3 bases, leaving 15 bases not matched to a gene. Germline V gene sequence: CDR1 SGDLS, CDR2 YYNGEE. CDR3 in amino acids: CASSVEGNRDRGPVDTEAFF. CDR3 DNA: TGTGCCAGCAGCGTAGAAGGGAACCGGGACAGGGGGCCGGTGGACACTGAAGCTTTCTTT.

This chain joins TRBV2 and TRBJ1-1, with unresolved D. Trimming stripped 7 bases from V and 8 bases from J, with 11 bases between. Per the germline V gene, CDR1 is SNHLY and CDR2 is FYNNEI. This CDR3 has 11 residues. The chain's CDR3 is CASIVLREAFF. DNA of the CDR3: TGTGCCAGCATAGTCCTCCGGGAAGCTTTCTTT.

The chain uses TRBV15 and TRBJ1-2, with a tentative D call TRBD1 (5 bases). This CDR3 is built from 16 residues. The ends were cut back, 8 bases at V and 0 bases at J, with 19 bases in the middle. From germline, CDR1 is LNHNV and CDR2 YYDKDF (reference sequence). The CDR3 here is CATREITGWANYGYTF. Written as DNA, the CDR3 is TGTGCCACCCGCGAAATAACAGGTTGGGCTAACTATGGCTACACCTTC.

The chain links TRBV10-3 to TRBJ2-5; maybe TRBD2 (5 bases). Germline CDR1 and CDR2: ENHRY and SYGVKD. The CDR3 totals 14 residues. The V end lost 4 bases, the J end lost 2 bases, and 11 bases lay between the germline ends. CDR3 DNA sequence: TGTGCCATCAGTGGAGGACTTGCTCAAGAGACCCAGTACTTC. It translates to CAISGGLAQETQYF.

The CDR3 loop reads CASSSTLSYEQYF. Written as DNA, the CDR3 is TGTGCCAGCAGTTCGACTCTCTCCTACGAGCAGTACTTC. This chain joins TRBV28 and TRBJ2-7; D is undetermined. V was shortened by 4 bases and J by 0 bases, with 7 bases between the two germline ends. The CDR3 has 13 amino acids. The V gene's germline CDR1 is MDHEN and CDR2 SYDVKM. Complete variable domain (other parts from reference TRBV28 and TRBJ2-7): DVKVTQSSRYLVKRTGEKVFLECVQDMDHENMFWYRQDPGLGLRLIYFSYDVKMKEKGDIPEGYSVSREKKERFSLILESASTNQTSMYLCASSSTLSYEQYFGPGTRLTVT.

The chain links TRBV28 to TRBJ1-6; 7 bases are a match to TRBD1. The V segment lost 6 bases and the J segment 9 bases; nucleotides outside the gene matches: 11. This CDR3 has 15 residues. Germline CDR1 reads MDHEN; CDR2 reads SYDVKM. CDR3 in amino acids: CASSPHRGASSPLHF. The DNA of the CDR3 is TGTGCCAGCAGCCCTCACAGGGGTGCGTCTTCACCCCTCCACTTT.

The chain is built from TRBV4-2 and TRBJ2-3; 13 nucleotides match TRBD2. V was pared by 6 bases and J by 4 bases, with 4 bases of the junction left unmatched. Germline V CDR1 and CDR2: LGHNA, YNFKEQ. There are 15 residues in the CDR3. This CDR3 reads CASSPLAGGPDTQYF. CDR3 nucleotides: TGTGCCAGCAGTCCACTAGCGGGGGGGCCAGATACGCAGTATTTT.

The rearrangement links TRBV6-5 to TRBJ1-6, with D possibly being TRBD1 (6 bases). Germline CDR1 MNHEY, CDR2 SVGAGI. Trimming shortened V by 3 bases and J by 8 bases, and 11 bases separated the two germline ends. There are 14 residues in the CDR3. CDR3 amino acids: CASSYNRVDSPLHF. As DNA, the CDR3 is TGTGCCAGCAGTTATAACAGGGTTGATTCACCCCTCCACTTT.

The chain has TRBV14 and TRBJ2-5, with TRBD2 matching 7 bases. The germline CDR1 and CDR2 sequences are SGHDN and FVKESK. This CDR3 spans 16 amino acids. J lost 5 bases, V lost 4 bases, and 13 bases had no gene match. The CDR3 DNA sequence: TGTGCCAGCAGCCCAGTTTTCACGGGGGGATCTGAGACCCAGTACTTC. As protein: CASSPVFTGGSETQYF.

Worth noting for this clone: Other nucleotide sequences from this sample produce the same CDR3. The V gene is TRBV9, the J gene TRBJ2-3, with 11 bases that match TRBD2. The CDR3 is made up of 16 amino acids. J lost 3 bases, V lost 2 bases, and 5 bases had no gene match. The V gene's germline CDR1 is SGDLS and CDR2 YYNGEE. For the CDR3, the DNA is TGTGCCAGCAGCGTTCCCCTAGCGGGGGGAACAGATACGCAGTATTTT. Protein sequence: CASSVPLAGGTDTQYF.